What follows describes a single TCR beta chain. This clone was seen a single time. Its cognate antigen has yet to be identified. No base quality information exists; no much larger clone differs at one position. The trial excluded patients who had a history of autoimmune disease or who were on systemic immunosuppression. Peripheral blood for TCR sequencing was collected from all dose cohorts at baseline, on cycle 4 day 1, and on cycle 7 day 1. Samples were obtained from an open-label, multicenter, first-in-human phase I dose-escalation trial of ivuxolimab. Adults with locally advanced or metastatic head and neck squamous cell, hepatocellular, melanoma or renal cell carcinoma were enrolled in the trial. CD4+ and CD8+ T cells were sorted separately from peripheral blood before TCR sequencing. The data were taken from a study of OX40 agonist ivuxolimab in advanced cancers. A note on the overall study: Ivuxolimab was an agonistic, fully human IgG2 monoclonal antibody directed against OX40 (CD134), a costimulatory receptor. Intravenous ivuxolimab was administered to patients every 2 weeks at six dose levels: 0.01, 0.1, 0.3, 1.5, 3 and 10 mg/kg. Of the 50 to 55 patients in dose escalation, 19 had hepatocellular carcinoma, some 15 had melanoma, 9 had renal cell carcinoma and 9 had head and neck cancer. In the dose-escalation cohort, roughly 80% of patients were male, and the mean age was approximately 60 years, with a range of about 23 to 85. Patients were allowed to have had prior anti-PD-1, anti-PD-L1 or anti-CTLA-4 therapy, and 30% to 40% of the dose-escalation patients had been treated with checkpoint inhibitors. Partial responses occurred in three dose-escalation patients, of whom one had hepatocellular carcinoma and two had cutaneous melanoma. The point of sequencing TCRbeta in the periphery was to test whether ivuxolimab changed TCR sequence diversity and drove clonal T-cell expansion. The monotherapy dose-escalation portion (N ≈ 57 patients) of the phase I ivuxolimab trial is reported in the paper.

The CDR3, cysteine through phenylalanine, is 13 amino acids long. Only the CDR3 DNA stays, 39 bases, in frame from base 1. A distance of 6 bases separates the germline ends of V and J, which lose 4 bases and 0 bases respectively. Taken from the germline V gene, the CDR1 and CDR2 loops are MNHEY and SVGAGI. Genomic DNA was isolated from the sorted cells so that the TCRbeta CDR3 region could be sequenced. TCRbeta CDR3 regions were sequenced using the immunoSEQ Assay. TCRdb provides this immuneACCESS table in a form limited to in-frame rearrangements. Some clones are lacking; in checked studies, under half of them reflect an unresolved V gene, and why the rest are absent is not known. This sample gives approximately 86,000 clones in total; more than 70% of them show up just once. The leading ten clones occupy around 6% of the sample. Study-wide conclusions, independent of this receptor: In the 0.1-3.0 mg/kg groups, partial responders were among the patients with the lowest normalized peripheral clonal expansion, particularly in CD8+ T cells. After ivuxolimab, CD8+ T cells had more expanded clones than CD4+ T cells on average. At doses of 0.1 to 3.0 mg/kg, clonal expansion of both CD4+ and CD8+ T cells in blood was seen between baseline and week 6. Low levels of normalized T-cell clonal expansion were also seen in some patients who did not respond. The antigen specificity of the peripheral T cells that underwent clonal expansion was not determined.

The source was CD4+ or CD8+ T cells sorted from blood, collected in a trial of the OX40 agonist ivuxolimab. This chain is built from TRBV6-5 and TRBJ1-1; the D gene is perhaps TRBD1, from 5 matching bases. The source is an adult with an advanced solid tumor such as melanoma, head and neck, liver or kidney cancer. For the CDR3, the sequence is CASSSRVNTEAFF. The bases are TGTGCCAGCAGTTCCAGGGTGAACACTGAAGCTTTCTTT.